Listed here are 23 T cell receptor beta chains from one sample, sequenced in a study of cytomegalovirus exposure and HLA in healthy donors. PCR involved 60 Vbeta and 13 Jbeta primers. The table came from immunoSEQ multiplex PCR; TCRdb's copy has only in-frame clones and leaves some out. This repertoire shows some 200,000 clones, just under 70% found once; its top ten account for about 3%. The material sequenced was PBMCs. The receptors derive from a middle-aged man in good health and CMV-seropositive.

Only a few counts were recorded for this clone. The rearrangement uses TRBV7-3 and TRBJ2-7, with D perhaps matching TRBD2 (6 bases). Germline lookup yields CDR1 SGHTA and CDR2 FQGTGA. CDR3 length equals 14 residues. V was pared by 5 bases and J by 0 bases, with 11 bases between. The CDR3 protein is CASSPLGGSYEQYF. CDR3 nucleotides: TGTGCCAGCAGCCCCCTCGGGGGCTCCTACGAGCAGTACTTC.

The chain employs TRBV30 and TRBJ2-3; 8 nucleotides line up with TRBD1. The V segment lost 3 bases and the J segment 0 bases; nucleotides outside the gene matches: 5. This CDR3 is 15 amino acids long. CDR1 GTSNPN and CDR2 SVGIG come from the germline V gene (reference sequence). Here the CDR3 reads CAWRARTGSTDTQYF. DNA for the CDR3: TGTGCCTGGAGGGCCCGGACAGGGAGCACAGATACGCAGTATTTT.

This clone showed up just once. V and J are TRBV4-1 and TRBJ2-2; 12 positions agree with TRBD1. The CDR3 length is 16 residues. V was clipped by 4 bases and J by 6 bases; unmatched bases: 6. Germline lookup yields CDR1 MGHRA and CDR2 YSYEKL. The CDR3 coding sequence is TGCGCCAGCAGCCCCCGGGACAGGGGGCTTCCCGGGGAGCTGTTTTTT. It encodes CASSPRDRGLPGELFF.

This rearrangement joins TRBV5-1 to TRBJ2-2, with D possibly matching TRBD1 (6 bases). Germline V lookup: CDR1 SGHRS, CDR2 YFSETQ. Trimming pared 3 bases from V and 1 base from J, leaving 10 bases between. This CDR3 contains 15 residues. Here the CDR3 DNA reads TGCGCCAGCAGCTACTTGGACAGGAACACCGGGGAGCTGTTTTTT. Translating it yields CASSYLDRNTGELFF. Full variable domain (rest looked up from reference TRBV5-1 and TRBJ2-2): KAGVTQTPRYLIKTRGQQVTLSCSPISGHRSVSWYQQTPGQGLQFLFEYFSETQRNKGNFPGRFSGRQFSNSRSEMNVSTLELGDSALYLCASSYLDRNTGELFFGEGSRLTVL.

The chain has TRBV5-8 and TRBJ2-5; D is perhaps TRBD1 (5 bases). Germline V gene sequence: CDR1 SGHTS, CDR2 YDEGEE. The CDR3 consists of 15 residues. V dropped 7 bases and J dropped 0 bases, with 16 bases sitting between them. As DNA, the CDR3 is TGTGCCAGCCGTTCTTCGACAGACTACCAAGAGACCCAGTACTTC. Protein product: CASRSSTDYQETQYF.

This clone was observed a handful of times. This chain uses TRBV14 with TRBJ2-7; tentative D call: TRBD2 (6 bases). V shed 1 base and J shed 5 bases, with 12 bases lying between them. Germline CDR1 SGHDN, CDR2 FVKESK. This CDR3 spans 14 amino acids. This CDR3 is CASSQVGGSDEQYF. The CDR3 coding sequence is TGTGCCAGCAGCCAAGTGGGGGGAAGTGACGAGCAGTACTTC.

This clone has a handful of counts. This chain joins TRBV19 and TRBJ1-4, with D perhaps matching TRBD1 (5 bases). In germline, CDR1 is LNHDA, CDR2 SQIVND (reference sequence). This CDR3 contains 13 residues. Trimming cost V 10 bases and J 4 bases, with 13 bases left between them. In DNA, the CDR3 is TGTGCCACCGCGGACAATGGTAATGAAAAACTGTTTTTT. Its translation is CATADNGNEKLFF.

V gene TRBV10-3 combines with J gene TRBJ2-1, with TRBD1 identical over 11 bases. The germline V gene encodes CDR1 ENHRY and CDR2 SYGVKD. This CDR3 has 15 amino acids. The V gene end was trimmed by 6 bases and the J gene end by 5 bases; junction bases not matched to a gene: 6. CDR3 region: CAIRGTGGTDNEQFF. CDR3 bases: TGTGCCATCAGGGGGACAGGGGGAACAGACAATGAGCAGTTCTTC.

The J gene is TRBJ2-3, the V gene TRBV2; possible D gene TRBD2, 6 bases. Trimming removed 3 bases from V and 7 bases from J, with 11 bases in between. The CDR3 spans 13 residues. The germline V gene encodes CDR1 SNHLY and CDR2 FYNNEI. The CDR3 DNA sequence: TGTGCCAGCAGTGATACGGGAGCGCATACGCAGTATTTT. It codes for CASSDTGAHTQYF.

This chain joins TRBV13 and TRBJ1-4; D possibly corresponds to TRBD1 (5 bases). V was trimmed by 6 bases and J by 1 base, leaving 12 bases between them. This CDR3 spans 15 amino acids. Germline V gene sequence: CDR1 PRHDT, CDR2 FYEKMQ (reference sequence). CDR3: CASSVGGETNEKLFF. CDR3 bases: TGTGCCAGCAGTGTCGGGGGAGAAACTAATGAAAAACTGTTTTTT.

The V call is TRBV6-6, the J call TRBJ2-7; TRBD1 agrees at 9 bases. Germline V lookup: CDR1 MNHNY, CDR2 SVGAGI (reference sequence). Germline trimming cut 6 bases from V and 0 bases from J; bases unmatched to any gene: 9. The CDR3 spans 16 residues. The chain's CDR3 is CASSDTDRGSSYEQYF. As DNA, the CDR3 is TGTGCCAGCAGCGATACCGACAGGGGGAGCTCCTACGAGCAGTACTTC.

This rearrangement joins TRBV7-9 to TRBJ1-1; D not certain. The CDR3 length is 13 residues. Trimming took off 6 bases at V and 0 bases at J, with 8 bases between the two ends. Germline V gene lookup returns CDR1 SEHNR and CDR2 FQNEAQ (reference sequence). The CDR3 DNA is TGTGCCAGCAGGACCCAGGTGAACACTGAAGCTTTCTTT. It yields the protein CASRTQVNTEAFF.

In this sample, this clone turned up a few times. This sample includes further DNA sequences coding for the same CDR3. This chain links TRBV6-5 with TRBJ1-6, with no clear D. Germline V CDR1 and CDR2: MNHEY, SVGAGI. The CDR3 loop spans 15 amino acids. V was trimmed by 4 bases and J by 0 bases, leaving 7 bases between them. This chain's CDR3 is CASSSLSSYNSPLHF. The DNA of the CDR3 is TGTGCCAGCAGTTCCCTTAGCTCCTATAATTCACCCCTCCACTTT.

CDR3 DNA: TGTGCCAGCCAAGGGGGCCGATCTGAAGCTTTCTTT. It is translated as CASQGGRSEAFF. This chain connects TRBV28 to TRBJ1-1; 7 bases are a match to TRBD1. The V gene end was trimmed by 8 bases and the J gene end by 6 bases; junction bases not matched to a gene: 6. Germline V gene data show CDR1 as MDHEN and CDR2 as SYDVKM. CDR3 length equals 12 residues.

This clone was counted once. V gene TRBV9 combines with J gene TRBJ1-2; D gene uncertain. Germline V gene lookup returns CDR1 SGDLS and CDR2 YYNGEE. V was clipped by 2 bases and J by 8 bases, with 19 bases between them. The CDR3 runs 15 residues. In DNA form, the CDR3 reads TGTGCCAGCAGCGTTCGACCGGAGGCCAGCCGGGGCTACACCTTC. The encoded protein is CASSVRPEASRGYTF.

J is TRBJ1-5 and V is TRBV6-5; D is possibly TRBD1 (5 bases). CDR1 and CDR2 from the germline V gene are MNHEY and SVGAGI. Trimming cost V 2 bases and J 10 bases, with 15 bases left between them. This CDR3 comprises 14 residues. The CDR3 DNA reads as TGTGCCAGCAGTTACGGGGCTGGGGTTTCCCCCCAGCATTTT. It specifies CASSYGAGVSPQHF.

The V gene is TRBV18, the J gene TRBJ1-1, with 8 bases identical to TRBD1. The length of the CDR3 is 14 residues. V trimming: 5 bases; J trimming: 13 bases; junction bases outside the gene matches: 15. From germline, CDR1 is KGHSH and CDR2 LQKENI. CDR3 DNA sequence: TGTGCCAGCTCAGTCTCTCCAAGACAGGGGAGTGTTTTCTTT. Encoded protein: CASSVSPRQGSVFF.

V is TRBV5-8 and J is TRBJ1-4, with 10 bases lining up with TRBD1. Germline V gives CDR1 SGHTS, CDR2 YDEGEE. This CDR3 has 15 residues. Germline trimming cut 2 bases from V and 10 bases from J; bases unmatched to any gene: 8. The CDR3, as DNA: TGTGCCAGCAGCTTATTGACAGGGGGCGGGTCAAAACTGTTTTTT. It translates to CASSLLTGGGSKLFF. The full variable domain, with the rest looked up from reference TRBV5-8 and TRBJ1-4, is EAGVTQSPTHLIKTRGQQATLRCSPISGHTSVYWYQQALGLGLQFLLWYDEGEERNRGNFPPRFSGRQFPNYSSELNVNALELEDSALYLCASSLLTGGGSKLFFGSGTQLSVL.

The rearrangement joins TRBV5-1 to TRBJ2-7; TRBD2 agrees at 13 bases. The trim removed 2 bases at V and 3 bases at J, leaving 14 bases unmatched. CDR1 and CDR2 (germline): SGHRS, YFSETQ. This CDR3 comprises 19 residues. In DNA form, the CDR3 reads TGCGCCAGCAGCTTAACCGGGACTAGCGGGGTGACCCTAATCTACGAGCAGTACTTC. Amino acids: CASSLTGTSGVTLIYEQYF.

This clone has more than one count but fewer than ten. This rearrangement joins TRBV19 to TRBJ2-7; TRBD1 might be the D (5 bases). The germline gives CDR1 LNHDA, CDR2 SQIVND (reference sequence). The CDR3 runs 16 residues. V was trimmed by 3 bases and J by 0 bases, leaving 15 bases between them. CDR3 DNA sequence: TGTGCCAGTAGTATTGGCGGCAGGGCCTCCTCCTACGAGCAGTACTTC. Translation: CASSIGGRASSYEQYF.

The chain employs TRBV5-1 and TRBJ2-3; possibly TRBD1 for D (6 bases). Trimming left V 3 bases short and J 6 bases short, with 11 bases between. Looked up from germline, CDR1 is SGHRS and CDR2 is YFSETQ. The CDR3 has 13 amino acids. The CDR3 region is CASSSYREDTQYF. In DNA form, the CDR3 reads TGCGCCAGCAGCTCTTACAGGGAGGATACGCAGTATTTT. The variable domain in full, with the rest retrieved from reference TRBV5-1 and TRBJ2-3, is KAGVTQTPRYLIKTRGQQVTLSCSPISGHRSVSWYQQTPGQGLQFLFEYFSETQRNKGNFPGRFSGRQFSNSRSEMNVSTLELGDSALYLCASSSYREDTQYFGPGTRLTVL.

The chain uses TRBV18 and TRBJ1-1; D is unresolved. Germline V gene lookup returns CDR1 KGHSH and CDR2 LQKENI. Trimming took 3 bases from V and 1 from J, leaving 3 bases between them. This CDR3 is 12 amino acids long. This CDR3 is CASSPQNTEAFF. CDR3 sequence (DNA): TGTGCCAGCTCACCCCAGAACACTGAAGCTTTCTTT.

The chain combines TRBV2 with TRBJ1-6; 11 bases agree with TRBD1. Germline CDR1 and CDR2: SNHLY and FYNNEI. Losses at the gene ends were 5 bases for V and 10 bases for J; bases not matched to a gene: 4. The CDR3 is made up of 14 amino acids. CDR3 coding DNA: TGTGCCAGCAGTTCCGGGACAGGGGGGTCACCCCTCCACTTT. Its translation is CASSSGTGGSPLHF.